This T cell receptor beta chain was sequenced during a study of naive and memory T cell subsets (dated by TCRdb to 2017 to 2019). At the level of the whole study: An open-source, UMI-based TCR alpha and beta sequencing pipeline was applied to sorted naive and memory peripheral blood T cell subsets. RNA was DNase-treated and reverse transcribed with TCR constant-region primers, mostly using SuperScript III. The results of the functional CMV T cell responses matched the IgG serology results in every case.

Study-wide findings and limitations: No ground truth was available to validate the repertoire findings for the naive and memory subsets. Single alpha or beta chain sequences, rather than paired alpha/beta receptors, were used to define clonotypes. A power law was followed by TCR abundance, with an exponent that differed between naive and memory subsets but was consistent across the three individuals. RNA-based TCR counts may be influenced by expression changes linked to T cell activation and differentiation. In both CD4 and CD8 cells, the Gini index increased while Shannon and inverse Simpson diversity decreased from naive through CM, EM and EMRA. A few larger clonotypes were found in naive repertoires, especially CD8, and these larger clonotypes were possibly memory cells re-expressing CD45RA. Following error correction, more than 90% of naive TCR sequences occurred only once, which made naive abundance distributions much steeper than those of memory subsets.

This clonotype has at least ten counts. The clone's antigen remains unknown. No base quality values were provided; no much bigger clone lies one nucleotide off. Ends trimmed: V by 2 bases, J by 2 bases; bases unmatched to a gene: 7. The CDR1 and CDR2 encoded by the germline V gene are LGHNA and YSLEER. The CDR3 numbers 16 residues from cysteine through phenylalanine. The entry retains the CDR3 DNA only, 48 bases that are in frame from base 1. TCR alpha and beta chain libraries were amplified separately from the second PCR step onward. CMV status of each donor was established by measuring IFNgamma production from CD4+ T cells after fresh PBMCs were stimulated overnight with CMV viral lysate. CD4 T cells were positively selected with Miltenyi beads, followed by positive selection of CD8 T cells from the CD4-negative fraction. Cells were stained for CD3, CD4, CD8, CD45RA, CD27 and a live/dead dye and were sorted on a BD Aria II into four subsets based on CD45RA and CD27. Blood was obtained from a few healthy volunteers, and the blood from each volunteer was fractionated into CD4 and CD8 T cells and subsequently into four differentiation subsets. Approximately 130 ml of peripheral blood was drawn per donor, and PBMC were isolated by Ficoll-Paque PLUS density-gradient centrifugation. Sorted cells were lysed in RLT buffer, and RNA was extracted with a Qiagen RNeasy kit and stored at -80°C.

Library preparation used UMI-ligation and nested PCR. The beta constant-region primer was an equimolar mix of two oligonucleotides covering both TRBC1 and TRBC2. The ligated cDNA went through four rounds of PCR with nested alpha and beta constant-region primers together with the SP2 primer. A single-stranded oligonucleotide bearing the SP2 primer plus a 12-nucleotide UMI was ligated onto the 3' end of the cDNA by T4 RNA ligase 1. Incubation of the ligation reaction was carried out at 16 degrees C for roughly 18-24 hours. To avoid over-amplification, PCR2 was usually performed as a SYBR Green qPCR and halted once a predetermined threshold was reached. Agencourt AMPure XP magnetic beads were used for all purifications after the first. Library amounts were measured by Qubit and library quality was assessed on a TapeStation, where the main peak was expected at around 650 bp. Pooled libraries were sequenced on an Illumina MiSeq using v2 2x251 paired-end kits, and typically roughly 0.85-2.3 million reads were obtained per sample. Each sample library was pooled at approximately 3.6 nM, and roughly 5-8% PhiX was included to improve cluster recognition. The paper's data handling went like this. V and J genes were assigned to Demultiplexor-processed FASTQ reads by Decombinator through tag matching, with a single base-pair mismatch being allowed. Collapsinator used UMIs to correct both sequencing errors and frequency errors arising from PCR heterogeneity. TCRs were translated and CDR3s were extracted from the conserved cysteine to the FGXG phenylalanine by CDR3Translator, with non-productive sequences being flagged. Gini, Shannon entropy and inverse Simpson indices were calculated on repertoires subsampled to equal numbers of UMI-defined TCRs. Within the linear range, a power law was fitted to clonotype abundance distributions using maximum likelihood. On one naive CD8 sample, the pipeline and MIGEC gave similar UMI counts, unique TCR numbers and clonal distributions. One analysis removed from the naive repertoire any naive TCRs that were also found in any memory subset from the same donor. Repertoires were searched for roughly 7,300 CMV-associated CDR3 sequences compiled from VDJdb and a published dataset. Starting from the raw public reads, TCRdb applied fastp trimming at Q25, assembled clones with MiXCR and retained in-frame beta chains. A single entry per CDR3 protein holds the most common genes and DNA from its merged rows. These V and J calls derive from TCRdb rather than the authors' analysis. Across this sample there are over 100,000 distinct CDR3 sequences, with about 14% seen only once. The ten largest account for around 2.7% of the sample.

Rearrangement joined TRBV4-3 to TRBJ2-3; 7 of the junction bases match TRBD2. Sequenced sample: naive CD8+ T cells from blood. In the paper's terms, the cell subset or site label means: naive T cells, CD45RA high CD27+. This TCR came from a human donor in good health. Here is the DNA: TGCGCCAGCAGCCAATCTCTTAGCGGGCTCACAGATACGCAGTATTTT. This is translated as CASSQSLSGLTDTQYF.